This T cell receptor beta chain emerged from a study of technical replicates of blood from several donors. The CDR3 spans 12 residues. V was pared by 2 bases and J by 4 bases, with 3 bases between. Germline V CDR1 and CDR2: SGHDN, FVKESK. The table came from immunoSEQ multiplex PCR; TCRdb's copy has only in-frame clones and leaves some out. This table has over 50,000 clones, about 96% appearing once. Source material: T cells isolated from PBMCs. The chain has TRBV14 and TRBJ1-5; D is uncertain. The receptor's source is a human donor in good health. Written as DNA, the CDR3 is TGTGCCAGCAGCCAATCGAATCAGCCCCAGCATTTT. It is translated as CASSQSNQPQHF.